This T cell receptor beta chain was identified during a study of blood T cell repertoires in COVID-19. Looking at the study overall: The samples span acute and convalescent COVID-19 from the United States, Italy and Spain.

Original handling: The authors estimated nucleated cell counts from reference gene primer amplification. Assay: immunoSEQ multiplex PCR; the TCRdb copy retains only in-frame clones and omits some. D and trimming come from the DNA, and the V and J calls and clone size come from that table. Seen here are about 76,000 clones, 70% to 90% observed once, and the top ten hold approximately 11%. Only a few counts were recorded for this clone. Enrolled during active infection, Seattle patients were then followed longitudinally. Trimming shortened V by 5 bases and J by 0 bases, and 17 bases separated the two germline ends. Germline CDR1 reads LNHDA; CDR2 reads SQIVND (reference sequence). This CDR3 spans 16 amino acids.

This receptor was identified in a man between 60 and 75 years old with COVID-19, enrolled during active disease. Sequenced sample: peripheral blood. The rearrangement joins TRBV19 to TRBJ2-7, with D possibly matching TRBD1 (6 bases). The CDR3 nucleotides read TGTGCCAGTAGTTCAACAACCCGGGACATCTCCTACGAGCAGTACTTC. The encoded protein is CASSSTTRDISYEQYF.